The 22 T cell receptor beta chains below were found in one sample sequenced in a study of OX40 agonist ivuxolimab in advanced cancers. This table comes from immunoSEQ multiplex PCR, and its TCRdb copy is limited to in-frame clones, with some not included. Of over 60,000 clones in the sample, roughly nine tenths were seen once. Sequencing used CD4+ or CD8+ T cells sorted from blood, obtained in a trial of the OX40 agonist ivuxolimab. Receptor source: an adult with an advanced solid tumor such as melanoma, head and neck, liver or kidney cancer.

About this clone itself: Germline is not matched at one junction end, which may reflect a read error. The chain combines TRBV7-8 with TRBJ2-7, with 9 bases aligning to TRBD1. This CDR3 comprises 12 residues. Germline V gene data show CDR1 as SGHVS and CDR2 as FQNEAQ. In DNA, the CDR3 is TGTGCCAGCAGCTTAGGGGGGACAGGGACCTATTTC. This encodes CASSLGGTGTYF.

V gene TRBV30 combines with J gene TRBJ1-5, with D unclear. Trimming left V 4 bases short and J 7 bases short, with 14 bases between. The CDR3 sequence is 13 residues long. Germline lookup yields CDR1 GTSNPN and CDR2 SVGIG (reference sequence). The CDR3 region is CAWTPGTAQPQHF. The CDR3, as DNA: TGTGCCTGGACCCCAGGAACGGCCCAGCCCCAGCATTTT.

This chain connects TRBV7-2 to TRBJ1-5, with 10 bases that match TRBD1. The ends lost 1 base at V and 5 bases at J; junction bases unmatched: 8. Germline CDR1 SGHTA, CDR2 FQGNSA. The CDR3 spans 17 residues. The CDR3 DNA reads TGTGCCAGCAGCTTAGATCTGACAGGGGGCCAGGATCAGCCCCAGCATTTT. Amino acid sequence: CASSLDLTGGQDQPQHF.

The CDR3 sequence is CASSELGVPNTEAFF. The CDR3 DNA follows: TGTGCCAGCAGTGAACTCGGGGTCCCTAACACTGAAGCTTTCTTT. J is TRBJ1-1 and V is TRBV2; D is ambiguous. Trimming stripped 2 bases from V and 2 bases from J, with 12 bases between. CDR3 length: 15 amino acids. From germline, CDR1 is SNHLY and CDR2 FYNNEI. The full variable domain, in which reference TRBV2 and TRBJ1-1 provide the parts outside the CDR3, is EPEVTQTPSHQVTQMGQEVILRCVPISNHLYFYWYRQILGQKVEFLVSFYNNEISEKSEIFDDQFSVERPDGSNFTLKIRSTKLEDSAMYFCASSELGVPNTEAFFGQGTRLTVV.

The gene calls are TRBV6-5 and TRBJ2-7; possibly TRBD1 for D (6 bases). V dropped 7 bases and J dropped 0 bases, with 16 bases sitting between them. Per the germline V gene, CDR1 is MNHEY and CDR2 is SVGAGI. The CDR3 loop spans 15 amino acids. CDR3 coding DNA: TGTGCCAGCACCGATAGACAGGCCAGCTCCTACGAGCAGTACTTC. This sequence encodes CASTDRQASSYEQYF.

The CDR3 reads CASSEASNLQYF. The CDR3 bases are TGTGCCAGCAGTGAAGCAAGTAATCTTCAGTATTTT. V and J are TRBV6-1 and TRBJ2-3, with no clear D. Looked up from germline, CDR1 is MNHNS and CDR2 is SASEGT. The CDR3 loop spans 12 amino acids. The V end was cut by 0 bases, the J end by 12 bases, with 10 bases between.

This chain links TRBV6-1 with TRBJ2-3; D is uncertain. This CDR3 has 16 amino acids. Deletions cut 2 bases from V and 0 bases from J, with 12 bases between. CDR1 is MNHNS and CDR2 is SASEGT in the germline V gene. The CDR3 sequence is CASSELFADSTDTQYF. The CDR3 DNA follows: TGTGCCAGCAGTGAACTTTTCGCGGATAGCACAGATACGCAGTATTTT.

The chain recombines TRBV4-3 with TRBJ1-2; D might be TRBD1 (6 bases). V lost 5 bases to trimming and J lost 8 bases, with 18 bases between them. CDR1 LGHNA and CDR2 YSLEER come from the germline V gene. The CDR3 covers 14 residues. CDR3 nucleotides: TGCGCCAGCAGCTCCCAGAACAGGGTCGGCGGCTACACCTTC. Its translation: CASSSQNRVGGYTF.

V is TRBV11-2 and J is TRBJ2-5; 9 bases align to TRBD1. Germline values: CDR1 SGHAT, CDR2 FQNNGV. CDR3 size: 15 residues. The V and J ends lost 3 bases and 2 bases, in that order; junction bases with no gene match: 4. The CDR3 is CASSLGQGRQETQYF. Written as DNA, the CDR3 is TGTGCCAGCAGCTTGGGACAGGGTAGGCAAGAGACCCAGTACTTC.

V usage is TRBV6-1 and J usage is TRBJ1-3; 7 nucleotides line up with TRBD1. Trimming removed 2 bases from V and 4 bases from J; junction bases left unmatched: 8. From germline, CDR1 is MNHNS and CDR2 SASEGT. The CDR3 runs to 16 residues. Here the CDR3 DNA reads TGTGCCAGCAGTGAAACAGGGGCCCTTGGAGGAAACACCATATATTTT. It is translated as CASSETGALGGNTIYF.

CDR3 DNA sequence: TGTGCCAGCAGTTTAGGCCTAGCGACGGGAGATACGCAGTATTTT. As protein: CASSLGLATGDTQYF. The rearrangement uses TRBV28 and TRBJ2-3; a weak D match, TRBD2 (6 bases). Germline CDR1 reads MDHEN; CDR2 reads SYDVKM. This CDR3 is 15 amino acids long. Between the trimmed V and J ends, which lost 2 bases and 5 bases, there was a span of 14 bases.

The chain carries TRBV18 and TRBJ1-4; D gene uncertain. Germline V gene data show CDR1 as KGHSH and CDR2 as LQKENI. There are 15 residues in the CDR3. V was trimmed by 2 bases and J by 8 bases, leaving 15 bases between them. CDR3 coding DNA: TGTGCCAGCTCACCAATAAATTCAGGACCAGAAAAACTGTTTTTT. Protein product: CASSPINSGPEKLFF.

The chain has TRBV6-5 and TRBJ2-3; TRBD1 aligns across 9 bases. With V trimmed by 4 bases and J by 11 bases, 13 bases remained unmatched. This CDR3 is 15 amino acids long. CDR1 is MNHEY, CDR2 SVGAGI, per germline. For the CDR3, the DNA is TGTGCCAGCAGTTCTACACCGGGACAGGGAGCGAGGCAGTATTTT. Amino acids: CASSSTPGQGARQYF.

The chain joins TRBV14 to TRBJ2-7; D may be TRBD1 (5 bases). The CDR3 is made up of 12 amino acids. Germline V gene lookup returns CDR1 SGHDN and CDR2 FVKESK. The V end was cut by 2 bases, the J end by 3 bases, with 5 bases between. CDR3 nucleotide sequence: TGTGCCAGCAGCCAACAGGGCTACGAGCAGTACTTC. It encodes CASSQQGYEQYF.

In its sample, this clone was seen once. The V call is TRBV13, the J call TRBJ1-1; D not resolved. The V gene lost 4 bases and the J gene lost 4 bases, with 13 bases spanning the gap. This CDR3 has 14 residues. Germline CDR1 PRHDT, CDR2 FYEKMQ (reference sequence). DNA of the CDR3: TGTGCCAGCAGCTCAGAAGGCTCGGCCACTGAAGCTTTCTTT. It is translated as CASSSEGSATEAFF.

This clone has only a few counts. The chain uses TRBV2 and TRBJ2-5, with D unresolved. The V end was cut by 4 bases, the J end by 2 bases, with 8 bases between. CDR3 size: 13 residues. Germline CDR1 reads SNHLY; CDR2 reads FYNNEI. CDR3 DNA: TGTGCCAGCAGTGCCCTGTCACAAGAGACCCAGTACTTC. It codes for CASSALSQETQYF. The variable domain in full, with the rest retrieved from reference TRBV2 and TRBJ2-5, is EPEVTQTPSHQVTQMGQEVILRCVPISNHLYFYWYRQILGQKVEFLVSFYNNEISEKSEIFDDQFSVERPDGSNFTLKIRSTKLEDSAMYFCASSALSQETQYFGPGTRLLVL.

The chain links TRBV7-8 to TRBJ2-3, with D unresolved. In germline, CDR1 is SGHVS, CDR2 FQNEAQ. V was clipped by 1 base and J by 4 bases, with 6 bases between them. CDR3 size: 13 residues. CDR3 loop: CASSLEWADTQYF. DNA of the CDR3: TGTGCCAGCAGCTTAGAGTGGGCAGATACGCAGTATTTT.

This clone was seen just once. The chain is built from TRBV9 and TRBJ2-5; D unclear. This CDR3 is built from 15 residues. V dropped 3 bases and J dropped 1 base, with 13 bases sitting between them. Germline values: CDR1 SGDLS, CDR2 YYNGEE. CDR3 sequence reads: CASSANLQPQETQYF. The CDR3 coding sequence is TGTGCCAGCAGCGCGAATCTCCAGCCCCAAGAGACCCAGTACTTC.

This chain links TRBV28 with TRBJ1-2; D gene unclear. V lost 1 base and J 6 bases, leaving 9 bases between the germline ends. The CDR3 runs 13 residues. From germline, CDR1 is MDHEN and CDR2 SYDVKM. CDR3 loop: CASSLLLVNGYTF. CDR3 DNA: TGTGCCAGCAGTTTATTGTTAGTTAATGGCTACACCTTC.

In this sample, this clone turned up a few times. The chain has TRBV30 and TRBJ1-6; D call uncertain. The germline V and J ends were trimmed by 4 bases and 7 bases, with 11 bases remaining between them. CDR1 is GTSNPN, CDR2 SVGIG, per germline (reference sequence). The CDR3 contains 13 residues. Here the CDR3 reads CAWTDGRNSPLHF. DNA for the CDR3: TGTGCCTGGACGGACGGACGCAATTCACCCCTCCACTTT.

The J gene is TRBJ1-2, the V gene TRBV2, with D uncertain. The CDR3 contains 12 residues. V lost 2 bases to trimming and J lost 4 bases, with 5 bases between them. CDR1 and CDR2 (germline): SNHLY, FYNNEI. This CDR3 reads CASSERLYGYTF. As DNA, the CDR3 is TGTGCCAGCAGTGAAAGGCTCTATGGCTACACCTTC.

This clone was picked up a small number of times. J is TRBJ1-2 and V is TRBV4-3; 9 positions agree with TRBD1. The CDR3 consists of 16 residues. V shed 0 bases, J shed 3 bases, and the junction held 5 bases outside the gene matches. Looked up from germline, CDR1 is LGHNA and CDR2 is YSLEER. The CDR3 here is CASSQDGDRADYGYTF. CDR3 DNA sequence: TGCGCCAGCAGCCAAGATGGGGACAGGGCCGACTATGGCTACACCTTC.